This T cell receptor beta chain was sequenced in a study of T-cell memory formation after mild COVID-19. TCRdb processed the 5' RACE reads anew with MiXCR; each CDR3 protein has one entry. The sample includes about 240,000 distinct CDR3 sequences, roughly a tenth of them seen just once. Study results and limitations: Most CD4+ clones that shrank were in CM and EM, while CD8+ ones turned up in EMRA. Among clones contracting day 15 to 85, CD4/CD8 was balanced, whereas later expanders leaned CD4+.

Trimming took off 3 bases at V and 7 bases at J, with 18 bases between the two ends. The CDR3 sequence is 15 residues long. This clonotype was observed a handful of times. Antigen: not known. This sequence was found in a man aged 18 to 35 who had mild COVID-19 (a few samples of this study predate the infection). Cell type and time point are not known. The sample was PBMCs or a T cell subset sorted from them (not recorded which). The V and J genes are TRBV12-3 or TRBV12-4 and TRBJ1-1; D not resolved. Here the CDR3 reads CASSFESRAPGEAFF. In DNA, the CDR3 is TGTGCCAGCAGTTTTGAGTCAAGAGCCCCGGGTGAAGCTTTCTTT.